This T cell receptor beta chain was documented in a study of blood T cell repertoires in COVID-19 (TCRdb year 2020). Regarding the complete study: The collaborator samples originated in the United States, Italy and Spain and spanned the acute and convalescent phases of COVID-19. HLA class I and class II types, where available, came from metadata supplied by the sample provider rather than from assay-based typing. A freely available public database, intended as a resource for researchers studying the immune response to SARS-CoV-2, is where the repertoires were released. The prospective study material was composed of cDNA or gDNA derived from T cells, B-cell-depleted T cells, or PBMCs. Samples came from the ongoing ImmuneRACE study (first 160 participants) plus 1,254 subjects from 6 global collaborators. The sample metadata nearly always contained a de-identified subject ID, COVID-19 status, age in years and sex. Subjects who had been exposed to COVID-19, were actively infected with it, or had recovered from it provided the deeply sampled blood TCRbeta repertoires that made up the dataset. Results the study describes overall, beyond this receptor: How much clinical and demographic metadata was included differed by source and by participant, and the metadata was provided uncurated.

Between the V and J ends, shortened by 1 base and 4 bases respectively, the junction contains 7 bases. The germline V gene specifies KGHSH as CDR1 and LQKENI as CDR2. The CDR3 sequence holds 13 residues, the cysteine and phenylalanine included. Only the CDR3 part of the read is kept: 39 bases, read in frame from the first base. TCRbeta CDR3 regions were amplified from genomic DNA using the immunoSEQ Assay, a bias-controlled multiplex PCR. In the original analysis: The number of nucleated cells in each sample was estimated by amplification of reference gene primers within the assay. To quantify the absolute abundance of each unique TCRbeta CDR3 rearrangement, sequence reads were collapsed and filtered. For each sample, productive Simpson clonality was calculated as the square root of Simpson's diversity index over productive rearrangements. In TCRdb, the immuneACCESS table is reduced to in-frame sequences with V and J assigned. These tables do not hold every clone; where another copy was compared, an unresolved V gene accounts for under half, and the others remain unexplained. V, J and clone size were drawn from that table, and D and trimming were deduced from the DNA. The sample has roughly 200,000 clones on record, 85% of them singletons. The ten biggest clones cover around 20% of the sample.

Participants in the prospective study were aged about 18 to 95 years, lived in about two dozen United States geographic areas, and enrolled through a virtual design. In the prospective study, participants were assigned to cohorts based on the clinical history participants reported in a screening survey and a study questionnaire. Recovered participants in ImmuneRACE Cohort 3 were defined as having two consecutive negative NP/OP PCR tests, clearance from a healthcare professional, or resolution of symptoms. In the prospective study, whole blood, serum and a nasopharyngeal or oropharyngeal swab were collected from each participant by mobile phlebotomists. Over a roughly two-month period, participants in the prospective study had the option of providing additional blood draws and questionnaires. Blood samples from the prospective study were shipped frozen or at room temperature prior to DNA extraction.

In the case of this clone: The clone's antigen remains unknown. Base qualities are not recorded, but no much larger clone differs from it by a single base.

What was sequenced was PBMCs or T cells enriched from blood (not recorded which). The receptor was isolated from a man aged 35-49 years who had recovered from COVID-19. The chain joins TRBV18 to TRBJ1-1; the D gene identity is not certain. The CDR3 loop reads CASSPLEITEAFF. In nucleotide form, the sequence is TGTGCCAGCTCACCACTGGAGATCACTGAAGCTTTCTTT.